This entry describes one T cell receptor beta chain. What it binds is not known. The sample belongs to a study of T-cell memory formation after mild COVID-19. Overall study: Clusters were largely donor specific.

V shed 11 bases and J shed 3 bases, with 11 bases lying between them. CDR3 length equals 11 residues. Germline V lookup: CDR1 PRHDT, CDR2 FYEKMQ (reference sequence). Whole-study results and caveats: Memory cells collected pre-infection included some clones that later responded, suggesting cross-reactive memory joined.

From 5'RACE with constant-segment primers came TCR alpha and TCR beta cDNA libraries that carried sample barcodes and UMIs. TCRdb redid the calling of the 5' RACE reads with MiXCR, one entry per CDR3 protein. The sample holds about 140,000 distinct CDR3 sequences, roughly 13% seen once. Sequencing used PBMCs or a T cell subset sorted from them (not recorded which). The chain uses TRBV13 and TRBJ2-7; either TRBD1 or TRBD2 may fit D (5 bases each). The source is an adult woman who had mild COVID-19 (a few samples of this study predate the infection). Cell type and time point are not known. CDR3 DNA sequence: TGTGCCTCTGGGGGATACTACGAGCAGTACTTC. This gives the protein CASGGYYEQYF.